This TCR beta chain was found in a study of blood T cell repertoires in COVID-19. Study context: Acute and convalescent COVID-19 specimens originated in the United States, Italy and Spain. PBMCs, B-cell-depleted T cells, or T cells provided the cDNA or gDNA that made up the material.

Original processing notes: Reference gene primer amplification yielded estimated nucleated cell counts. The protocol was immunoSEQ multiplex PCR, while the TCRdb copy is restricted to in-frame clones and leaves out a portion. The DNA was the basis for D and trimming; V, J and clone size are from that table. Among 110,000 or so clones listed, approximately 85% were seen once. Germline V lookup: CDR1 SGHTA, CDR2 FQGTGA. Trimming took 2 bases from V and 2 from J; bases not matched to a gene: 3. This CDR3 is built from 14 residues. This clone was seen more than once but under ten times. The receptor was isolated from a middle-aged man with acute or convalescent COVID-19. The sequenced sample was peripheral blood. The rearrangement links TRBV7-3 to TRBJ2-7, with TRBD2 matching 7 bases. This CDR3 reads CASSLGAGAYEQYF. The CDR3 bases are TGTGCCAGCAGCTTAGGGGCGGGGGCCTACGAGCAGTACTTC.